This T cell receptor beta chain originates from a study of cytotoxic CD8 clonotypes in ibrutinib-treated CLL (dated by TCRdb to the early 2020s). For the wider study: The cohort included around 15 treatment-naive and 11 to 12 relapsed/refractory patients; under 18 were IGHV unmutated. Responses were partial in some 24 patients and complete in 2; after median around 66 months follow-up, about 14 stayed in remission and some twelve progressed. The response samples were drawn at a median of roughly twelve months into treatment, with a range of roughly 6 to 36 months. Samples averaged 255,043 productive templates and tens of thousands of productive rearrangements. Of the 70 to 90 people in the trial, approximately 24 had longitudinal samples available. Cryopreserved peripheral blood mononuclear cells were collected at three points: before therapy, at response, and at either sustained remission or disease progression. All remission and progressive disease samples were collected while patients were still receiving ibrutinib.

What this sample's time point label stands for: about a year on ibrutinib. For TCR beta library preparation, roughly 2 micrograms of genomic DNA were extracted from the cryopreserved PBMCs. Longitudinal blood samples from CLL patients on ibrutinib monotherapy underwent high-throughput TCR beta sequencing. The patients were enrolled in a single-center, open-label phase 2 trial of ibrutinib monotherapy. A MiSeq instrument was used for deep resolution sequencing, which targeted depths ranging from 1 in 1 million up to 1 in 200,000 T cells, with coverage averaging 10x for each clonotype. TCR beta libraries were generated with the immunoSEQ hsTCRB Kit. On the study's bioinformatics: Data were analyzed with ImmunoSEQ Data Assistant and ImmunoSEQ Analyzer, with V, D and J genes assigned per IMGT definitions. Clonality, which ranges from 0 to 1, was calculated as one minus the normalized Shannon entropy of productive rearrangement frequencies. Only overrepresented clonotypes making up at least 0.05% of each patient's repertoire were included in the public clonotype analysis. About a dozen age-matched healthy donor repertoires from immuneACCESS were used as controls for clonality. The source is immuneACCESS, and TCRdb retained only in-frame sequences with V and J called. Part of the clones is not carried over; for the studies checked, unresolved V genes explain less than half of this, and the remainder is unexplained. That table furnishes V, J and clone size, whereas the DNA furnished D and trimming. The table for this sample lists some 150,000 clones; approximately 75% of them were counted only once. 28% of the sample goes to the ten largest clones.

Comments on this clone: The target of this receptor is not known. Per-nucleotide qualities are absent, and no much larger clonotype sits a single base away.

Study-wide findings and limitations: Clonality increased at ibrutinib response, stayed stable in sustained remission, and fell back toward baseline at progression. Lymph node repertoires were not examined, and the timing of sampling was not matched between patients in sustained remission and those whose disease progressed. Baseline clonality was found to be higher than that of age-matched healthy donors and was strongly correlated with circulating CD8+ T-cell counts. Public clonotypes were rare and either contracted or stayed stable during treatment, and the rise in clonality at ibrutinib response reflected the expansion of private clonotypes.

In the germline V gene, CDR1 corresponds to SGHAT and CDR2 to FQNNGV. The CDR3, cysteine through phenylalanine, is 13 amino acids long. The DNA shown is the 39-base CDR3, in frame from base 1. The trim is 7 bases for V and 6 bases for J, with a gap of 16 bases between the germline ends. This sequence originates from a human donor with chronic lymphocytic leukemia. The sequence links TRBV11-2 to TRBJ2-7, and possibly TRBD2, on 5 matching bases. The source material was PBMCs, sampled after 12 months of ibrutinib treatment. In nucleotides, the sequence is TGTGCCAGCAACAACCTCCCCGGGATCGAGCAGTACTTC. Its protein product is CASNNLPGIEQYF.